What follows is one TCR beta chain and its context. Its specificity is not known. The sample belongs to a study of T cell repertoires in cytomegalovirus infection. Overall study: Recently described HLA-C-restricted plus well-studied HLA-B-restricted CMV epitopes were used. Based on public TCR beta signatures, there were indications of CMV infection and of a matching HLA type. Study-level findings and limits: Clonotypes of TCR beta that were HLA-C-restricted and CMV-specific dominated the ex vivo response. Accumulated public TCR beta family frequency recognized individuals carrying CMV together with the relevant HLA.

Between the trimmed V and J ends, which lost 11 bases and 1 base, there was a span of 8 bases. The CDR3 has 11 amino acids. TCRdb itself ran the reads through MiXCR, one entry per CDR3 protein. This table has some 900,000 distinct CDR3 sequences, over 25% appearing once. The sample in question was cultured CD8+ T cells from PBMCs, obtained from culture after CMV antigen stimulation. This TCR was recovered from a human donor in good health (CMV status not recorded). Some clones in this sample may be carry-over from other donors' samples. The chain joins TRBV12-3 or TRBV12-4 to TRBJ1-2; D is unresolved. In DNA form, the CDR3 reads TGTGCCGTCAAAATTAACTATGGCTACACCTTC. It specifies CAVKINYGYTF.